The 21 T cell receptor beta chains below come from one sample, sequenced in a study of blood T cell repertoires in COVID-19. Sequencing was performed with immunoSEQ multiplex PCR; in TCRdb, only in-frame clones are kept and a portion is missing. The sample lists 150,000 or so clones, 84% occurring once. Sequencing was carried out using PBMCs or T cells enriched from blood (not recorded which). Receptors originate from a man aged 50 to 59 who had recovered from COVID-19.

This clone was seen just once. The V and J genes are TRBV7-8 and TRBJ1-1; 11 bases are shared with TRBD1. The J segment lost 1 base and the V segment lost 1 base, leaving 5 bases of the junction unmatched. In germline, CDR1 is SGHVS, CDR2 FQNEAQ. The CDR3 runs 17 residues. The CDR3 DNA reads TGTGCCAGCAGCTTAGGGACAGGGGGCCATTCGAACACTGAAGCTTTCTTT. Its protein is CASSLGTGGHSNTEAFF.

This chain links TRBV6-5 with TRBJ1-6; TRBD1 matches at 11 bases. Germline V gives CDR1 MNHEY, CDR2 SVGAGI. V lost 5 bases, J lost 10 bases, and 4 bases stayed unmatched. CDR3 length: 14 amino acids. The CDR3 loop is CASSPGQGGSPLHF. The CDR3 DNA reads TGTGCCAGCAGTCCGGGACAGGGGGGATCACCCCTCCACTTT.

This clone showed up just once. CDR3 amino acids: CASSRRADTQYF. CDR3 coding DNA: TGTGCCAGCAGCCGCAGGGCAGATACGCAGTATTTT. The chain employs TRBV11-1 and TRBJ2-3; TRBD1 is a possible D gene (5 bases). In germline, CDR1 is SGHAT, CDR2 FQDESV (reference sequence). The CDR3 sequence is 12 residues long. The V end lost 5 bases, the J end lost 4 bases, and 7 bases lay between the germline ends.

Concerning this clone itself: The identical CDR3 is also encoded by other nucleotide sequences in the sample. As DNA, the CDR3 is TGTGCCTGGAGACGGGAACATTTGAACACTGAAGCTTTCTTT. Amino acid sequence: CAWRREHLNTEAFF. J is TRBJ1-1 and V is TRBV30; D gene uncertain. The CDR3 has 14 amino acids. Germline CDR1 GTSNPN, CDR2 SVGIG (reference sequence). V was cut by 3 bases and J by 0 bases, with 11 bases left in between.

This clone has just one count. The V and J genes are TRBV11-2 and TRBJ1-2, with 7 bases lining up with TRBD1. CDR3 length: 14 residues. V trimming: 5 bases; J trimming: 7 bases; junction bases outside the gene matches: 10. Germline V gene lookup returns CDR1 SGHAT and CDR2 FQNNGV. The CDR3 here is CASSPRDSLVGYTF. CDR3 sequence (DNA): TGTGCCAGCAGCCCCCGGGACAGCTTAGTTGGCTACACCTTC. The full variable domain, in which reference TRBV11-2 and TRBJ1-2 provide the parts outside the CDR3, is EAGVAQSPRYKIIEKRQSVAFWCNPISGHATLYWYQQILGQGPKLLIQFQNNGVVDDSQLPKDRFSAERLKGVDSTLKIQPAKLEDSAVYLCASSPRDSLVGYTFGSGTRLTVV.

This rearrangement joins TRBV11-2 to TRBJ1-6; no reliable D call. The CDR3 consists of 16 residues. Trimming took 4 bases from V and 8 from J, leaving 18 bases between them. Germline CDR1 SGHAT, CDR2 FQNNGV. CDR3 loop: CASSSSRAGSDSPLHF. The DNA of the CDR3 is TGTGCCAGCAGCTCCTCTAGGGCGGGGTCGGATTCACCCCTCCACTTT. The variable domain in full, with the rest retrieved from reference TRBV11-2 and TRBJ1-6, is EAGVAQSPRYKIIEKRQSVAFWCNPISGHATLYWYQQILGQGPKLLIQFQNNGVVDDSQLPKDRFSAERLKGVDSTLKIQPAKLEDSAVYLCASSSSRAGSDSPLHFGNGTRLTVT.

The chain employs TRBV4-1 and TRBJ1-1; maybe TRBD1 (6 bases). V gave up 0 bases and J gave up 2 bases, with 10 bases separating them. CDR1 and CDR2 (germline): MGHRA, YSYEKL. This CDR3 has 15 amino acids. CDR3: CASSQDTGHNTEAFF. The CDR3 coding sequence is TGCGCCAGCAGCCAAGACACAGGGCATAACACTGAAGCTTTCTTT.

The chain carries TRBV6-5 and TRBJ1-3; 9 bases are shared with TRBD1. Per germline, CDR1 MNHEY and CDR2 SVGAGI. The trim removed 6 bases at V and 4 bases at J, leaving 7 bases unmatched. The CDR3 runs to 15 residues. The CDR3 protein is CASRGGQGGGNTIYF. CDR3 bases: TGTGCCAGCAGGGGGGGACAGGGAGGCGGAAACACCATATATTTT.

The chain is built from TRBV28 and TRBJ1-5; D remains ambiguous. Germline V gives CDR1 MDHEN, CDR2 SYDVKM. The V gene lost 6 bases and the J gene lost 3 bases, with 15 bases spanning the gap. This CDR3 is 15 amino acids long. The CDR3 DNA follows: TGTGCCAGCAGGGCTGGGGAGGGAGACAATCAGCCCCAGCATTTT. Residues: CASRAGEGDNQPQHF.

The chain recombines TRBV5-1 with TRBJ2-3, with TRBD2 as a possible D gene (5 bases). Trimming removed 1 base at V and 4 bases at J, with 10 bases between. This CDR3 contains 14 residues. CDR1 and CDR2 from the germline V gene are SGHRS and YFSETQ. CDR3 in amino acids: CASSLTSFADTQYF. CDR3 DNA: TGCGCCAGCAGCTTGACTAGTTTTGCAGATACGCAGTATTTT.

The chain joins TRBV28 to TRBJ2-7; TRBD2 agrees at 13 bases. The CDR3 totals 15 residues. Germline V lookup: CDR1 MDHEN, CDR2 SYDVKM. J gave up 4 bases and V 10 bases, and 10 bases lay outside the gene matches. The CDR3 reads CATVTSGGVRYEQYF. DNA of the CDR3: TGTGCCACCGTCACTAGCGGGGGGGTGAGGTACGAGCAGTACTTC.

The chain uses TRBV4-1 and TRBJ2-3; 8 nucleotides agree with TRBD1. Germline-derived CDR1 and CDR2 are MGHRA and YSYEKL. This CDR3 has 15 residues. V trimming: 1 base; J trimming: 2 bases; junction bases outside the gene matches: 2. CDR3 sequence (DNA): TGCGCCAGCAGCCAAGGCCAGGGGGCCACAGATACGCAGTATTTT. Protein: CASSQGQGATDTQYF.

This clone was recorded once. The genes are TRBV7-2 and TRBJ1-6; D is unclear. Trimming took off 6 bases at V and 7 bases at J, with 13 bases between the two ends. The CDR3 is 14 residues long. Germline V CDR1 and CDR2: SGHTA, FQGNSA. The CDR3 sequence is CASRGSGNNSPLHF. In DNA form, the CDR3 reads TGTGCCAGCAGGGGCTCGGGAAACAATTCACCCCTCCACTTT.

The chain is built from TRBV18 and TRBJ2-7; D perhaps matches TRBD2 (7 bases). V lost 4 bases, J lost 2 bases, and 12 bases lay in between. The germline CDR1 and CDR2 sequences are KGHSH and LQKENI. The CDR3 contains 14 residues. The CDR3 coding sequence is TGTGCCAGCTCACTTACGGGGGGCCCCTACGAGCAGTACTTC. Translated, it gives CASSLTGGPYEQYF.

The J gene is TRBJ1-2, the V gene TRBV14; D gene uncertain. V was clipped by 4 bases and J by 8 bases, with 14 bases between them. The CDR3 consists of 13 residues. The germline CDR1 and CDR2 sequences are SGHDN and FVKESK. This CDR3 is CASSPSWEWGYTF. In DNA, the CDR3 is TGTGCCAGCAGCCCCTCATGGGAGTGGGGCTACACCTTC.

In DNA form, the CDR3 reads TGTGCCAGCAAGGGGGCGGAAGGCTACACCTTC. This translates into CASKGAEGYTF. The chain uses TRBV28 and TRBJ1-2; 7 nucleotides align to TRBD1. The V gene end was trimmed by 7 bases and the J gene end by 8 bases; junction bases not matched to a gene: 4. Germline loops: CDR1 MDHEN, CDR2 SYDVKM. This CDR3 region has 11 residues.

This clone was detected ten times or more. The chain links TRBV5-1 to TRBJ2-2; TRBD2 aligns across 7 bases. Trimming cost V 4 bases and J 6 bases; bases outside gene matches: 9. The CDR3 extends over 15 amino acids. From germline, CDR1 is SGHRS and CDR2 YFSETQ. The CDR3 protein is CASSAGDRLAGELFF. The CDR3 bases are TGCGCCAGCAGCGCGGGAGATCGGTTGGCCGGGGAGCTGTTTTTT.

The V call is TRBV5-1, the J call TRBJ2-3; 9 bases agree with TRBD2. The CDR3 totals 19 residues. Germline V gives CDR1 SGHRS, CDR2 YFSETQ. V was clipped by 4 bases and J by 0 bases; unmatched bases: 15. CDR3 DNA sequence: TGCGCCAGCAGCAGGGAGGGCCTAGCGGGGAGATTAAGCACAGATACGCAGTATTTT. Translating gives CASSREGLAGRLSTDTQYF.

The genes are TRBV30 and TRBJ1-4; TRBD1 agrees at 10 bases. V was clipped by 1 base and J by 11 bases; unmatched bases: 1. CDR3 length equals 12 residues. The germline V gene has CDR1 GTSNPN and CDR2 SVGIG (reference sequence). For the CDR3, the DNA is TGTGCCTGGAGTGGGACAGGGGGGAAACTGTTTTTT. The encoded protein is CAWSGTGGKLFF. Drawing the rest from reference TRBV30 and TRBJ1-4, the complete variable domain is SQTIHQWPATLVQPVGSPLSLECTVEGTSNPNLYWYRQAAGRGLQLLFYSVGIGQISSEVPQNLSASRPQDRQFILSSKKLLLSDSGFYLCAWSGTGGKLFFGSGTQLSVL.

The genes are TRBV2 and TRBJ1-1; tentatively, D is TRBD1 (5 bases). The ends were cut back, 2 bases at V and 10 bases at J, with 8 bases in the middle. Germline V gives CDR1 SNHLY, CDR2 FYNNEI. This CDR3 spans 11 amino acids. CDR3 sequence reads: CASSELGGAFF. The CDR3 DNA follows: TGTGCCAGCAGTGAATTGGGGGGAGCTTTCTTT.

CDR3 sequence reads: CASSAPGRGFSTDTQYF. Written as DNA, the CDR3 is TGTGCCAGCAGCGCCCCGGGGAGGGGTTTTAGCACAGATACGCAGTATTTT. J is TRBJ2-3 and V is TRBV7-2; 7 nucleotides match TRBD2. Germline V gives CDR1 SGHTA, CDR2 FQGNSA. This CDR3 comprises 17 residues. With V trimmed by 5 bases and J by 0 bases, 11 bases remained unmatched. Supplemented by reference TRBV7-2 and TRBJ2-3, the full variable domain reads GAGVSQSPSNKVTEKGKDVELRCDPISGHTALYWYRQSLGQGLEFLIYFQGNSAPDKSGLPSDRFSAERTGGSVSTLTIQRTQQEDSAVYLCASSAPGRGFSTDTQYFGPGTRLTVL.